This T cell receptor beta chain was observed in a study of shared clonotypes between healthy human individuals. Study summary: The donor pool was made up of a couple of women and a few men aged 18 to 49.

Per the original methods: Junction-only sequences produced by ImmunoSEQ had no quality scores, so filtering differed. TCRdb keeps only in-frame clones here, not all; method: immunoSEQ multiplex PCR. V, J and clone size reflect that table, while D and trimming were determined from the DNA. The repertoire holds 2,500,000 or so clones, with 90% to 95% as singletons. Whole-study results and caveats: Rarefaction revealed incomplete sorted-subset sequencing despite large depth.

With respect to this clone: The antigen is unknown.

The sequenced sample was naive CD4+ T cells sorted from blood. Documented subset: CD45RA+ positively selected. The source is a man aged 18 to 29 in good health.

CDR3: CATSRVLSGGAYNEQFF. CDR3 sequence (DNA): TGTGCCACCAGCAGAGTACTTTCAGGGGGCGCGTACAATGAGCAGTTCTTC. The chain combines TRBV15 with TRBJ2-1, with 8 bases lining up with TRBD1. The germline gives CDR1 LNHNV, CDR2 YYDKDF (reference sequence). CDR3 size: 17 residues. V lost 1 base, J lost 4 bases, and 9 bases stayed unmatched.